This T cell receptor (beta chain) appears in the sequencing data of a study of T cell repertoires in cytomegalovirus infection. General observations from the study: Totalled public TCR beta family frequency picked out people who carried CMV plus the relevant HLA.

From the reads, TCRdb called clonotypes with MiXCR, one entry per CDR3 protein. This table has roughly 860,000 distinct CDR3 sequences, around a third appearing once. Comment on this clonotype: Its specificity is unknown.

This CDR3 comprises 15 residues. Looked up from germline, CDR1 is LGHDT and CDR2 is YNNKEL (reference sequence). V was pared by 3 bases and J by 5 bases, with 13 bases between. V usage is TRBV3-1 and J usage is TRBJ1-4, with a possible D match to TRBD1 (5 bases). This sequence was found in a human donor in good health (CMV status not recorded). Some clones in this sample may be carry-over from other donors' samples. Here the sequenced sample was cultured CD8+ T cells from PBMCs, taken from culture after CMV antigen stimulation. The CDR3 is CASSHVRDGNEKLFF. DNA for the CDR3: TGTGCCAGCAGCCACGTCCGGGACGGCAATGAAAAACTGTTTTTT.